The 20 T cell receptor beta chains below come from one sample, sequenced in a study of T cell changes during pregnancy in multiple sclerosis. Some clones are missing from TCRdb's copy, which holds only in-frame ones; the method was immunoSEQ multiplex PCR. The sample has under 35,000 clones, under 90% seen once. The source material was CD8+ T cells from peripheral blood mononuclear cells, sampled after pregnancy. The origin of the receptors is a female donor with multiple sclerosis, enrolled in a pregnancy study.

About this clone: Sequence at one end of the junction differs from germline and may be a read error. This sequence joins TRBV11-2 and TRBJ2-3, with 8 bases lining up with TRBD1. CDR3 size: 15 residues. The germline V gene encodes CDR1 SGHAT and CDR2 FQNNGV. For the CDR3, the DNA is TGTGGCAGCAGCCAGGACAGGGAGTATCCAGATACGCAGTATTTT. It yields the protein CGSSQDREYPDTQYF.

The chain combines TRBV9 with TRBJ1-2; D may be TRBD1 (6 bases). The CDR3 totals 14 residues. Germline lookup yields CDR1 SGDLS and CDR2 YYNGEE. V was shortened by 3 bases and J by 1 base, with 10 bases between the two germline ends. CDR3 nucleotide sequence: TGTGCCAGCAGCGGGACAGCGATTAACTATGGCTACACCTTC. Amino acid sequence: CASSGTAINYGYTF.

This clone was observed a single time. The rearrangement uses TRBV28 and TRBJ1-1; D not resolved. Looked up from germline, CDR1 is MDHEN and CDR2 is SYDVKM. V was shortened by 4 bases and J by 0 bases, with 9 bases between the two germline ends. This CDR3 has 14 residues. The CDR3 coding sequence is TGTGCCAGCAGTTATTCCAGGTTGAACACTGAAGCTTTCTTT. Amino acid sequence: CASSYSRLNTEAFF.

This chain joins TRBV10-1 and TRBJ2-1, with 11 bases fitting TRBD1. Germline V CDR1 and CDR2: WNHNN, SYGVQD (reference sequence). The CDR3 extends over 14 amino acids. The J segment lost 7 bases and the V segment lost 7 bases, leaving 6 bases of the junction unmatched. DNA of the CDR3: TGCGCCAGCAACGAGGACAGGGGGCTAAATGAGCAGTTCTTC. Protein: CASNEDRGLNEQFF.

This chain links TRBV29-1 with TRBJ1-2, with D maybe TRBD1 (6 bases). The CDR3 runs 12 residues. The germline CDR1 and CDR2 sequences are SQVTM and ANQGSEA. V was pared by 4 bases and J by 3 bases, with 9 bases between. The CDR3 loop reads CSVGGGDYGYTF. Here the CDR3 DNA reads TGCAGCGTTGGGGGGGGCGACTATGGCTACACCTTC.

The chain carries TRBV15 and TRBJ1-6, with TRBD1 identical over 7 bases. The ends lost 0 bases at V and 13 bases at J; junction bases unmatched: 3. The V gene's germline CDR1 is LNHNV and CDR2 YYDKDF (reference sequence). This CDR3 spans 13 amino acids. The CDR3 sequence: CATSRETGLPLHF. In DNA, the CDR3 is TGTGCCACCAGCAGAGAGACAGGGTTGCCCCTCCACTTT.

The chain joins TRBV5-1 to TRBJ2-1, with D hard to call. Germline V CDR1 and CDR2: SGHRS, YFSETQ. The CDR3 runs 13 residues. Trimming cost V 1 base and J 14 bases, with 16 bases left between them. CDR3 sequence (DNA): TGCGCCAGCAGCTTGTTTTCCGAGGAGTCAAAGTTCTTC. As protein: CASSLFSEESKFF.

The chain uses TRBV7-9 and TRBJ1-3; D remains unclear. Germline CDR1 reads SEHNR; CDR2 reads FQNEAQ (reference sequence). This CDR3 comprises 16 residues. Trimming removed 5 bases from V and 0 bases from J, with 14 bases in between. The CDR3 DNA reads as TGTGCCAGCAGCCGTTCACGAGAGGGCTCTGGAAACACCATATATTTT. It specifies CASSRSREGSGNTIYF. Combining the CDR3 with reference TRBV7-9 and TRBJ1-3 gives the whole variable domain DTGVSQNPRHKITKRGQNVTFRCDPISEHNRLYWYRQTLGQGPEFLTYFQNEAQLEKSRLLSDRFSAERPKGSFSTLEIQRTEQGDSAMYLCASSRSREGSGNTIYFGEGSWLTVV.

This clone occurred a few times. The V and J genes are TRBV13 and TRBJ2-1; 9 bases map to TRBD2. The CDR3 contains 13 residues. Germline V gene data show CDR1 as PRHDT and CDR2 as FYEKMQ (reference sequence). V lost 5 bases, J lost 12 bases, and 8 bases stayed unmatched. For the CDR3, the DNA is TGTGCCAGCAGCAAAGGGACTAGCCCAGGGCAGTTCTTC. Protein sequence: CASSKGTSPGQFF.

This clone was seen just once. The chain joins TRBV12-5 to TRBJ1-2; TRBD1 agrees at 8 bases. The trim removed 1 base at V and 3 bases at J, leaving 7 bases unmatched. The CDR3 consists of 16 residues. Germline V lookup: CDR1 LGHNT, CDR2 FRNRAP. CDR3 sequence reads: CASGLGGRGLDYGYTF. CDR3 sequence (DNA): TGTGCTAGTGGTTTGGGGGGCAGGGGGCTGGACTATGGCTACACCTTC.

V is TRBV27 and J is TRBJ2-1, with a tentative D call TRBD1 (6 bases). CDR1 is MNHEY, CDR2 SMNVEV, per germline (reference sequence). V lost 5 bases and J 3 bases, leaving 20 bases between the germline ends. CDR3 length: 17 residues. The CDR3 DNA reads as TGTGCCAGCAGTCTAAACAGGGATGTTGCCTACTACAATGAGCAGTTCTTC. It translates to CASSLNRDVAYYNEQFF.

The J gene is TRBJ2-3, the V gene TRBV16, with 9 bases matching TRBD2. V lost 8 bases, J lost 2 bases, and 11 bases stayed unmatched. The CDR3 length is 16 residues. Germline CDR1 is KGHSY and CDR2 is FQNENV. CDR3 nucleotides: TGTGCCAGCGCGGGGATAGCGGGGGCCCCCACAGATACGCAGTATTTT. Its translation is CASAGIAGAPTDTQYF.

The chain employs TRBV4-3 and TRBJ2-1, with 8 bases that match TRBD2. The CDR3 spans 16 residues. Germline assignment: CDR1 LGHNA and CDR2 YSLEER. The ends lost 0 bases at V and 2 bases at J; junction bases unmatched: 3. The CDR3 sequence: CASSQEGAGAYNEQFF. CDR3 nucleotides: TGCGCCAGCAGCCAAGAAGGAGCGGGGGCCTACAATGAGCAGTTCTTC.

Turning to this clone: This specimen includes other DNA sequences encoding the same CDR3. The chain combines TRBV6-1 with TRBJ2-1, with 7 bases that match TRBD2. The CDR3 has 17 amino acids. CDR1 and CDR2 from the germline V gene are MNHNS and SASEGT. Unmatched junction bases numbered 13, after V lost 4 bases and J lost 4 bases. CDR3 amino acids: CASSGLIAGSAYNEQFF. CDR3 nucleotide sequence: TGTGCCAGCAGTGGACTCATAGCGGGCTCTGCTTACAATGAGCAGTTCTTC.

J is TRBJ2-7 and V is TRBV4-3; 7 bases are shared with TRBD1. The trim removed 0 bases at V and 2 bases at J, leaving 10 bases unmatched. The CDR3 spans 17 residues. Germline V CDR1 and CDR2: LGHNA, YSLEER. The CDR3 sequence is CASSQDSSPDRAYEQYF. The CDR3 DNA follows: TGCGCCAGCAGCCAAGATTCGTCGCCCGACAGGGCCTACGAGCAGTACTTC.

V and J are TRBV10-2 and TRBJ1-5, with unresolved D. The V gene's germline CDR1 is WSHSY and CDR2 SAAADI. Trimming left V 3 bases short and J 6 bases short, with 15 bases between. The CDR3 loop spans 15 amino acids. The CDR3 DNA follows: TGCGCCAGCAGTGAAGGAAGGGAAGGAGGTCAGCCCCAGCATTTT. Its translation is CASSEGREGGQPQHF.

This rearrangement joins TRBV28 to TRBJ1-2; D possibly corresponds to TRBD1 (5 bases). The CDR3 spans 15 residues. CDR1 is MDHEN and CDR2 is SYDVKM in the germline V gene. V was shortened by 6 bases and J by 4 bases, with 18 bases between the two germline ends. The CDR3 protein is CASSGLGGSSYGYTF. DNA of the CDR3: TGTGCCAGCAGCGGATTGGGGGGATCTTCCTATGGCTACACCTTC.

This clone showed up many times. The CDR3 loop reads CASSLPRSYNSPLHF. The CDR3 DNA reads as TGTGCCAGCAGCTTACCCCGCTCCTATAATTCACCCCTCCACTTT. The rearrangement uses TRBV11-2 and TRBJ1-6; no firm D call. The V gene lost 2 bases and the J gene lost 0 bases, with 5 bases spanning the gap. The CDR3 spans 15 residues. The germline CDR1 and CDR2 sequences are SGHAT and FQNNGV.

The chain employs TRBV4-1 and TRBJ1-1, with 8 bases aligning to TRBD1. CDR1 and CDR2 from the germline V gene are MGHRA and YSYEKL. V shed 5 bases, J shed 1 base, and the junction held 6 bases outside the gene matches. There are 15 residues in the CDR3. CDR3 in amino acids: CASSYGQGENTEAFF. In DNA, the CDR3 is TGCGCCAGCAGCTATGGACAGGGCGAGAACACTGAAGCTTTCTTT.

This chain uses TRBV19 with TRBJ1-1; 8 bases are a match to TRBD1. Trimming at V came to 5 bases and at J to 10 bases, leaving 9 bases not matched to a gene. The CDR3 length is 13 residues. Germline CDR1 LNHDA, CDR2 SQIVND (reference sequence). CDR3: CASSSDRVLRAFF. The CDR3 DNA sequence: TGTGCCAGTAGTTCGGACAGGGTTTTACGAGCTTTCTTT.